This paragraph reports one T cell receptor beta chain. The sample is drawn from a study of CD8 T cells in ankylosing spondylitis. CDR1 and CDR2 from the germline V gene are MNHNS and SASEGT. CDR3 size: 15 residues. Trimming took 5 bases from V and 10 from J, leaving 21 bases between them. MiXCR, run by TCRdb on the 5' RACE reads, gives a single entry per CDR3 protein. The sample lists 250,000 or so distinct CDR3 sequences, about 18% occurring once. Sequencing used blood, either unsorted or a sorted T cell fraction (not recorded which). This TCR was recovered from a male donor with ankylosing spondylitis or in good health (not recorded which). The chain has TRBV6-1 and TRBJ2-1; tentatively, D is TRBD1 or TRBD2 (5 bases each). CDR3 DNA: TGTGCCAGCAGTATCTTCGGTGGGGACGAGGACGAGCAGTTCTTC. It is translated as CASSIFGGDEDEQFF.